This TCR beta chain is from a study of beta chain features in type 1 diabetes. CD4+ naive, central memory, regulatory and stem cell-like memory subsets were isolated by sorting on CD45RO/CCR7/CD25/CD127/CD95/CD27. Overall study findings and caveats: There were fewer insertions and more deletions at the VDJ junctions of type 1 diabetes patients. Type 1 diabetes patients had moderately but significantly shorter TCRB CDR3s in all four CD4+ subsets.

Looked up from germline, CDR1 is LNHDA and CDR2 is SQIVND (reference sequence). The CDR3 is made up of 14 amino acids. Trimming cost V 5 bases and J 9 bases; bases outside gene matches: 2. Expressed TCRB transcripts were sequenced because the isolated RNA had all been reverse transcribed beforehand. Method: immunoSEQ multiplex PCR; TCRdb's copy keeps in-frame clones and lacks some. This sample carries approximately 250,000 clones, roughly a quarter of them seen once, and the ten largest clones take more than 0.009%. There are a few counts of this clone. Antigen: not known. This receptor was taken from a woman in her thirties with type 1 diabetes. The source material was naive CD4+ T cells from blood. The rearrangement links TRBV19 to TRBJ2-1; 15 positions match TRBD2. This chain's CDR3 is CASSWGLAGGEQFF. The DNA of the CDR3 is TGTGCCAGTAGTTGGGGACTAGCGGGAGGTGAGCAGTTCTTC.